Each of the 18 T cell receptor beta chains below was sequenced from the same sample in a study of shared clonotypes between healthy human individuals. Assay: immunoSEQ multiplex PCR; the TCRdb copy retains only in-frame clones and omits some. The sample has 2 million to 3 million clones, approximately 94% seen once. Sequenced sample: naive CD4+ T cells from PBMCs. Subset reported: CD45RA+ positively selected. The receptors originated from a man between 18 and 35 years old in good health. Some clones in this sample may be carry-over from other donors' samples.

The rearrangement links TRBV5-6 to TRBJ2-7; 7 bases line up with TRBD1. Trimming took 4 bases from V and 4 from J; bases not matched to a gene: 5. The CDR3 runs 13 residues. Germline CDR1 and CDR2: SGHDT and YYEEEE. In DNA form, the CDR3 reads TGTGCCAGCAGCGTGGACAGGACATACGAGCAGTACTTC. It specifies CASSVDRTYEQYF.

To note about this clone: An end of the junction does not agree with germline; a read error may underlie this. V gene TRBV28 combines with J gene TRBJ2-3, with D perhaps being TRBD1 or TRBD2 (5 bases each). Per germline, CDR1 MDHEN and CDR2 SYDVKM. The CDR3 contains 15 residues. CDR3 amino acids: CGSQGASLLTDTQYF. In DNA form, the CDR3 reads TGTGGCAGCCAAGGGGCTAGCCTCCTCACAGATACGCAGTATTTT.

CDR3 protein: CASSFRVPAQETQYF. Here the CDR3 DNA reads TGTGCCAGCAGCTTCCGCGTGCCAGCTCAAGAGACCCAGTACTTC. The rearrangement joins TRBV5-6 to TRBJ2-5; no clear D gene. The CDR3 sequence is 15 residues long. The germline V gene has CDR1 SGHDT and CDR2 YYEEEE. The V gene lost 2 bases and the J gene lost 2 bases, with 13 bases spanning the gap.

This chain links TRBV28 with TRBJ2-7; the D is unclear. CDR1 is MDHEN, CDR2 SYDVKM, per germline. Trimming took 5 bases from V and 2 from J, leaving 19 bases between them. The CDR3 is made up of 16 amino acids. CDR3 nucleotide sequence: TGTGCCAGCAGTACGCGTTGGTCTCGGTCGACCTACGAGCAGTACTTC. Amino acids: CASSTRWSRSTYEQYF.

V usage is TRBV5-1 and J usage is TRBJ2-1; D not certain. The length of the CDR3 is 14 residues. V shed 5 bases and J shed 2 bases, with 11 bases lying between them. Germline V gene data show CDR1 as SGHRS and CDR2 as YFSETQ. CDR3 residues: CASSSSLTYNEQFF. CDR3 coding DNA: TGCGCCAGCAGTTCCAGTTTAACCTACAATGAGCAGTTCTTC.

The chain joins TRBV7-2 to TRBJ1-5; the D is unclear. The CDR3 spans 19 residues. V gave up 5 bases and J gave up 0 bases, with 23 bases separating them. Germline values: CDR1 SGHTA, CDR2 FQGNSA. CDR3 sequence (DNA): TGTGCCAGCAGCAATCCCAGTCGGCGGGGTGTATATAGCAATCAGCCCCAGCATTTT. Protein: CASSNPSRRGVYSNQPQHF.

The chain recombines TRBV5-4 with TRBJ1-1; no firm D call. Germline CDR1 SGHNT, CDR2 YYREEE (reference sequence). The V gene lost 4 bases and the J gene lost 5 bases, with 15 bases spanning the gap. The CDR3 has 14 residues. The CDR3: CASSPVGGGTEAFF. CDR3 DNA: TGTGCCAGCAGCCCGGTTGGAGGAGGAACTGAAGCTTTCTTT. Together with reference TRBV5-4 and TRBJ1-1, the CDR3 gives the full variable domain: ETGVTQSPTHLIKTRGQQVTLRCSSQSGHNTVSWYQQALGQGPQFIFQYYREEENGRGNFPPRFSGLQFPNYSSELNVNALELDDSALYLCASSPVGGGTEAFFGQGTRLTVV.

The rearrangement uses TRBV29-1 and TRBJ2-7; 8 nucleotides match TRBD1. The ends lost 2 bases at V and 5 bases at J; junction bases unmatched: 5. Germline assignment: CDR1 SQVTM and CDR2 ANQGSEA. This CDR3 spans 13 amino acids. The CDR3 spells CSVEPGGTHEQYF. The DNA for the CDR3 is TGCAGCGTTGAACCAGGGGGCACCCACGAGCAGTACTTC.

The chain joins TRBV6-1 to TRBJ1-2; 7 positions match TRBD1. Germline trimming cut 6 bases from V and 4 bases from J; bases unmatched to any gene: 8. The CDR3 runs to 14 residues. Germline V gene lookup returns CDR1 MNHNS and CDR2 SASEGT. This chain's CDR3 is CASSPRTGAYGYTF. The CDR3 DNA reads as TGTGCCAGCAGCCCTAGGACAGGCGCCTATGGCTACACCTTC.

The chain joins TRBV6-5 to TRBJ2-3, with a weak D call TRBD1 (6 bases). Germline CDR1 is MNHEY and CDR2 is SVGAGI. The CDR3 has 14 amino acids. V lost 6 bases and J lost 5, with 15 bases in between. As DNA, the CDR3 is TGTGCCAGCAGGATCAGGGGATCAGGAGATACGCAGTATTTT. Protein: CASRIRGSGDTQYF.

The chain couples TRBV6-6 to TRBJ2-3; 7 bases align to TRBD1. J gave up 4 bases and V 6 bases, and 13 bases lay outside the gene matches. The CDR3 is 16 amino acids. The V gene's germline CDR1 is MNHNY and CDR2 SVGAGI (reference sequence). The CDR3 loop is CASRQGLGKGADTQYF. The CDR3 nucleotides read TGTGCCAGCAGACAGGGGTTGGGGAAGGGCGCAGATACGCAGTATTTT.

This clone was counted only a few times. The sample carries other DNA sequences with the same CDR3. V usage is TRBV30 and J usage is TRBJ1-2; D perhaps matches TRBD1 (6 bases). With 0 bases removed from V and 4 bases from J, the gap between germline ends came to 9 bases. The CDR3 contains 13 residues. Germline loops: CDR1 GTSNPN, CDR2 SVGIG (reference sequence). The CDR3 sequence: CAWSVMTGYGYTF. DNA of the CDR3: TGTGCCTGGAGTGTAATGACAGGCTATGGCTACACCTTC.

This chain joins TRBV6-6 and TRBJ2-1; D call uncertain. The germline CDR1 and CDR2 sequences are MNHNY and SVGAGI (reference sequence). V was trimmed by 2 bases and J by 9 bases, leaving 8 bases between them. The CDR3 contains 12 residues. CDR3 in amino acids: CASSYVPTEQFF. CDR3 coding DNA: TGTGCCAGCAGTTACGTCCCCACTGAGCAGTTCTTC.

This chain links TRBV20-1 with TRBJ2-7; possibly TRBD1 for D (5 bases). Trimming removed 4 bases at V and 3 bases at J, with 7 bases between. The CDR3 covers 11 residues. Germline loops: CDR1 DFQATT, CDR2 SNEGSKA (reference sequence). This CDR3 reads CSATRDYEQYF. CDR3 DNA sequence: TGCAGTGCTACCAGGGACTACGAGCAGTACTTC.

V gene TRBV29-1 combines with J gene TRBJ2-5, with 7 bases identical to TRBD2. This CDR3 spans 14 amino acids. The germline V gene has CDR1 SQVTM and CDR2 ANQGSEA. Unmatched junction bases numbered 8, after V lost 4 bases and J lost 3 bases. The CDR3 DNA follows: TGCAGCGTTGGCGGGACTACCAACAAAGAGACCCAGTACTTC. Translation gives CSVGGTTNKETQYF.

The genes are TRBV2 and TRBJ1-5, with TRBD1 as a possible D gene (6 bases). Trimming took 6 bases from V and 0 from J, leaving 12 bases between them. CDR3 length equals 15 residues. Germline loops: CDR1 SNHLY, CDR2 FYNNEI. The CDR3 DNA follows: TGTGCCAGCAGCAGGGGCCAGAATAGCAATCAGCCCCAGCATTTT. Amino acids: CASSRGQNSNQPQHF. The full variable domain, rest sourced from reference TRBV2 and TRBJ1-5, is EPEVTQTPSHQVTQMGQEVILRCVPISNHLYFYWYRQILGQKVEFLVSFYNNEISEKSEIFDDQFSVERPDGSNFTLKIRSTKLEDSAMYFCASSRGQNSNQPQHFGDGTRLSIL.

The rearrangement uses TRBV7-9 and TRBJ1-5; unclear D gene. The CDR3 totals 15 residues. The V gene lost 5 bases and the J gene lost 1 base, with 12 bases spanning the gap. Germline lookup yields CDR1 SEHNR and CDR2 FQNEAQ (reference sequence). CDR3 coding DNA: TGTGCCAGCAGCCCACCGGGTCTCAGCAATCAGCCCCAGCATTTT. Translation: CASSPPGLSNQPQHF. The variable domain in full, completed from reference TRBV7-9 and TRBJ1-5, reads DTGVSQNPRHKITKRGQNVTFRCDPISEHNRLYWYRQTLGQGPEFLTYFQNEAQLEKSRLLSDRFSAERPKGSFSTLEIQRTEQGDSAMYLCASSPPGLSNQPQHFGDGTRLSIL.

This clone has only a few counts. V gene TRBV28 combines with J gene TRBJ1-5, with 7 bases that match TRBD1. Per the germline V gene, CDR1 is MDHEN and CDR2 is SYDVKM. Trimming cost V 5 bases and J 1 base; bases outside gene matches: 8. CDR3 length: 16 residues. The CDR3 DNA reads as TGTGCCAGCAGTCCCCTGACAGGGAGAAGCAATCAGCCCCAGCATTTT. Amino acid sequence: CASSPLTGRSNQPQHF.